In this sample, the clone carrying this TCR beta chain turned up a few times. Its antigen remains unidentified. Data came from immunoSEQ multiplex PCR; TCRdb stores just in-frame clones and leaves some out. Here the sample spans fewer than 650 clones, 82% being singletons. CDR3 length equals 16 residues. The data stem from a study of T cell repertoires in ileal Crohn's disease. Study-level findings and limits: All patients with clonality above 26.8% had endoscopic recurrence.

The V gene is TRBV21-1, the J gene TRBJ2-7; the DNA was not used to check the table's D call, TRBD1. TRBV21-1 is a listed pseudogene. The specimen was ileal tissue. The clonotype comes from an adult with Crohn's disease. Here the CDR3 reads CASSKSPDTWNYEQYF. DNA of the CDR3: TGTGCCAGCAGCAAATCCCCGGACACATGGAACTACGAGCAGTACTTC.